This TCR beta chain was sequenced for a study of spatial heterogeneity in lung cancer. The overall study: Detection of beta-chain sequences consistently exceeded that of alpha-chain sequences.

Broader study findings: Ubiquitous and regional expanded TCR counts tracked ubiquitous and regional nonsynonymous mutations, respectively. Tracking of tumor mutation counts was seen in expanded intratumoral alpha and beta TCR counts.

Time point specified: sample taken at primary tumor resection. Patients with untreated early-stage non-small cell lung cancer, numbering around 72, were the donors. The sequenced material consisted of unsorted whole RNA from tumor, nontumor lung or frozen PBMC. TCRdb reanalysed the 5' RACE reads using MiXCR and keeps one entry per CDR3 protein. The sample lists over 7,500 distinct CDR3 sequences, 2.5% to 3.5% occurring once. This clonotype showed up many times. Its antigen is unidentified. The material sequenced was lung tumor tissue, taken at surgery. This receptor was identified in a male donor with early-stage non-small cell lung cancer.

The CDR3 spells CASGRRINEKLFF. Here the CDR3 DNA reads TGTGCCAGCGGGCGTCGAATTAATGAAAAACTGTTTTTT. This sequence joins TRBV7-9 and TRBJ1-4; unclear D gene. Germline assignment: CDR1 SEHNR and CDR2 FQNEAQ (reference sequence). CDR3 length: 13 residues. V was cut by 8 bases and J by 4 bases, with 11 bases left in between.